A selection of T cell receptor beta chains follows, all from one sample in a study of blood T cell repertoires in COVID-19. Only in-frame clones appear in the TCRdb table, and some are missing; sequencing was by immunoSEQ multiplex PCR. This repertoire shows approximately 300,000 clones, 80% to 95% found once; its top ten account for more than 6%. The material sequenced was peripheral blood. Receptors originate from a woman under 40 with COVID-19, enrolled during active disease. The CDR3 runs from the conserved cysteine through the conserved F or W. D genes are given only for firm matches.

TRBV11-2 TRBD2 CASSLGPLSGRAYNEQFF
TRBV7-8 TRBD1 CASSLVGSGGLNQPQHF
TRBV28 . CASSLDRRTDTQYF
TRBV21-1 . CASSIHRGWHYGYTF
TRBV5-1 . CASSGGLAVSEQYF
TRBV5-8 TRBD1 CASRLGQGITYGYTF
TRBV5-1 . CASSLSGENTEAFF
TRBV15 TRBD1 CATSEPGQFNSPLHF
TRBV4-2 TRBD2 CASSQAALAGSDTQYF
TRBV7-9 TRBD2 CASSPGESGGPQETQYF
TRBV19 TRBD1 CASSIWRGTGSDTQYF
TRBV5-1 . CASSLRDRNEKLFF
TRBV19 TRBD1 CASSIDGTGGNQPQHF
TRBV11-2 . CASRRSWGDTDTQYF
TRBV7-6 . CASSPTANNSPLHF
TRBV5-3 . CARSFREFTDFSTNEKLFF
TRBV28 . CASLLGGNNNSPLHF
TRBV4-1 . CASSQREVGNQPQHF
TRBV30 TRBD1 CAWSAGTGNEQYF
TRBV5-5 . CASSLMGQNYGYTF
TRBV7-9 . CAPQRGNTIYF
TRBV2 . CASRATGGNQPQHF
TRBV9 TRBD1 CASSAAGQTEKLFF
TRBV9 TRBD2 CASSTGLAGSYEQYF
TRBV30 . CAWSVQGFSKLFF
TRBV29-1 TRBD1 CSVWTGAAYNEQFF
TRBV28 . CASSLAGFTEAFF
TRBV27 . CASSLLLGEQYF
TRBV12-3/TRBV12-4 TRBD1 CASSGQVYYEQYF
TRBV5-1 . CASSLGHAGSGNTIYF
TRBV7-2 . CASSLVGRNYGYTF
TRBV18 . CASSPTRAGYNEQFF
TRBV7-8 . CASSSPTDIRAEQYF
TRBV11-2 . CASSSGVSVGHF
TRBV4-1 TRBD1 CASSQEGTAKGYGYTF
TRBV5-1 TRBD1 CASSLDQGAKETQYF